This T cell receptor (beta chain) was recorded in a study of T cell responses to AZD1222 COVID-19 vaccine. Using immunoSEQ multiplex PCR, the repertoire was profiled, and TCRdb retains in-frame clones only, with some absent. This sample yields tens of thousands of clones, of which roughly 92% are seen a single time; 3.1% belongs to the top ten. Germline V lookup: CDR1 MNHEY, CDR2 SVGAGI. This CDR3 region has 16 residues. V was trimmed by 0 bases and J by 2 bases, leaving 13 bases between them. The chain carries TRBV6-5 and TRBJ1-2; D unresolved. The receptor was isolated from an adult who received the AZD1222 COVID-19 vaccine. The sample in question was peripheral blood, obtained 28 days after the second AZD1222 dose. The CDR3 protein is CASSYSSGNPNYGYTF. CDR3 bases: TGTGCCAGCAGTTACTCCTCCGGGAACCCAAACTATGGCTACACCTTC.